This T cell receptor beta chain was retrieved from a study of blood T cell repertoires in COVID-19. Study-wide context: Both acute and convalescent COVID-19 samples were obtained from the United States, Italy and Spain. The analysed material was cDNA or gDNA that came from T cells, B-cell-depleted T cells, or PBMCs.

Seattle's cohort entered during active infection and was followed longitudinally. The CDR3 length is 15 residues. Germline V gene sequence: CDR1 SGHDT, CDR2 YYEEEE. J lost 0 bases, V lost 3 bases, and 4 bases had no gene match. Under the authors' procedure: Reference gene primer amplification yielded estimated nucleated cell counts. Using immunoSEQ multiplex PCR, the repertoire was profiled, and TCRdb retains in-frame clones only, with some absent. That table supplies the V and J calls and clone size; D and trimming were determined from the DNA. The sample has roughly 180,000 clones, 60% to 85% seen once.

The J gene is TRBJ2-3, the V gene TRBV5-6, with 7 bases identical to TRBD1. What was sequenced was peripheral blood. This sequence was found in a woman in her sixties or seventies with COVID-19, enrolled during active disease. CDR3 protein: CASSWDSQSTDTQYF. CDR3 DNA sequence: TGTGCCAGCAGCTGGGACAGCCAAAGCACAGATACGCAGTATTTT.